The present entry profiles one T cell receptor beta chain with its context. Assay used: immunoSEQ multiplex PCR; TCRdb lists only in-frame clones, some missing. The table records tens of thousands of clones, approximately 84% of them present only once. This sample was included in a study of control samples from healthy donors and cancer patients. The CDR3 sequence is 15 residues long. Germline values: CDR1 MNHEY, CDR2 SMNVEV (reference sequence). J gave up 5 bases and V 6 bases, and 13 bases lay outside the gene matches. This chain uses TRBV27 with TRBJ2-7, with 7 bases aligning to TRBD2. This clonotype was sampled from a woman in her 50s in good health. Sequences were obtained from blood. This CDR3 reads CASSVLRESRHEQYF. The CDR3, as DNA: TGTGCCAGCAGCGTCTTGCGGGAGAGTCGTCACGAGCAGTACTTC.